This TCR beta chain was sequenced in a study of cytomegalovirus exposure and HLA in healthy donors listed by TCRdb under 2017. Looking at the study overall: In an earlier analysis of approximately 500 of the donors, under 300 Gb of sequence data and some 100 million unique TCR beta sequences from 180 million or so T cells were reported. Around 330 gigabases of sequencing data and approximately 91 million unique TCR sequences made up an early release that covered approximately 650 HLA-typed donors. Of the 350 to 450 genotyped donors, 65% to 90% fell in the genetic ancestry cluster associated with self-reported Caucasian donors. The study was designed to test whether signatures of past pathogen exposure could be identified by cataloging public T cell receptors. Using immunosequencing, the study profiled T cell repertoires from around 670 subjects and related those repertoires to cytomegalovirus serostatus. In addition to the first cohort of several hundred subjects, a separate validation cohort of over 90 different subjects was used. The study combined high-throughput TCR immunosequencing, statistical association of individual TCRs with disease status, and machine learning to predict cytomegalovirus infection status. In a later analysis, previously published TCR beta repertoires from several hundred donors were re-analyzed and high-resolution HLA genotyping was added so that TCR occurrence patterns could be studied. The later analysis used no new phenotypic data to find candidate immune exposures, relying instead on TCR beta sequences and their occurrence across donors. An earlier analysis of 587 of the donors used high-throughput TCR beta sequencing to judge whether each TCR beta V gene segment behaved as functional or pseudogenic. Donor age, sex, ethnicity and CMV serostatus were compiled together with the repertoire data. A later genetic analysis took genome-wide SNP genotypes for about three fifths of the 666 donors and used that subset as a discovery cohort. Every repertoire in the discovery cohort had been generated on one and the same sequencing platform. HLA typing included class I and class II loci at four-digit resolution. Typing coverage varied by locus: about 629-630 donors for A, B, C, DRB1 and DQB1; roughly 510 for DQA1; 606 for DPA1; roughly 450 for DPB1. Because of strong linkage in the cohort, 5 or 6 DR-DQ haplotypes were treated as single units for association and clustering. Across approximately 400 genotyped donors of the cohort, an average of approximately 240,000 unique TCR beta nucleotide sequences per donor were sequenced, and about a sixth of those sequences were non-productive.

Trimming costs V 1 base and J 6 bases, and their ends lie 10 bases apart. The cysteine opens and the phenylalanine closes a CDR3 of 13 amino acids. CDR3 DNA is the only sequence kept; it has 39 bases, read in frame from the first base. The germline V gene specifies SGHTA as CDR1 and FQGNSA as CDR2. This clone was counted between two and nine times. Its specific antigen is unknown. Base-call qualities are not available, and no considerably larger clone is one nucleotide away. Overall results and qualifications from the work: The authors suggested that the approach could potentially be generalized to other disease states and immunological phenotypes. A further reported finding was that TCR beta sequences accurately predicted the HLA-A and HLA-B alleles for most subjects in the first cohort. For the cohort, immune exposure information was limited to CMV serostatus. Compared with the approximately 710-donor mean, donors in an Asian-associated ancestry cluster had fewer N-insertions in productive TCRs, according to a later genetic analysis. In both the original and validation cohorts, the classifier was reported to diagnose cytomegalovirus status with high specificity and sensitivity. Most CMV-associated TCR beta chains appeared to be HLA-restricted in a later analysis, and the HLA associations seemed to be driven largely by CMV exposure. According to a later analysis, parvovirus B19, influenza, CMV and Epstein-Barr virus appeared linked to several top co-occurrence clusters. Because HLA typing was unavailable for some donors at each locus, only the typed subset was used in association tests. Sequencing depth was assumed to be roughly uniform across donors in the presence/absence analyses, though that assumption may not hold. Compared with equally common non-associated chains, HLA-associated TCR beta chains in a later analysis were more clonally expanded and had lower generation probabilities. Only TCR beta chains were sequenced in this cohort, and the absence of alpha or paired-chain data limited detectable features. Three of the identified cytomegalovirus-associated TCR beta chains were confirmed in vitro to be specific for cytomegalovirus antigens. The sequencing pipeline was judged likely to have produced a cluster of highly shared sequence variants as a technical artifact. Because the 87-base-pair reads could not distinguish some IMGT-functional V segments, including TRBV6-2 and TRBV6-3, those segments were excluded. A later analysis found that TCR association rates varied across HLA loci, with DRB1 alleles showing the most associated TCRs and HLA-C alleles the fewest. In the study, some 160 TCR beta chains were listed as associated with cytomegalovirus. While some public TCRs were present in many individuals, most TCR sequences turned up only very rarely across donors. In a later analysis, about 16,000 TCR beta sequences were associated with specific HLA alleles at a false discovery rate of 0.05. In a later genetic analysis, a missense DCLRE1C variant was associated with V-gene and J-gene trimming of TCR beta chains, and the association was replicated in an independent cohort. Linkage disequilibrium might explain the correlated functional status among segregating V segments, but an unknown experimental factor could not be excluded. When HLA alleles, especially DR and DQ, strongly co-occurred, TCR associations were difficult to assign to individual alleles. Roughly 17 rarely observed V segments, including chromosome 9 orphons, were excluded from the earlier analysis of just under 600 of the donors because counts were too low. Broadly in line with IMGT annotations, most TCR beta V segments showed up in productive rearrangements about 87% or about 30% of the time in an earlier analysis of a few hundred of the donors.

The cohort consisted of fewer than 700 healthy bone marrow donors. All cohort members were sampled while nominally healthy, although unrecorded immune exposures were likely present. The donor was CMV seropositive and belonged to the group of 270 or so seropositive cohort members. Each donor provided a peripheral blood sample, and peripheral blood mononuclear cells were used for TCR beta sequencing. Genomic DNA was extracted from the blood cell samples with the Qiagen DNeasy Blood Extraction Kit. Libraries were built with the immunoSEQ multiplex PCR assay. For the multiplex PCR, a mixture combining 60 forward primers for TCR Vbeta segments and 13 reverse primers for TCR Jbeta segments was used. Amplification of the CDR3 region of rearranged TCR beta genes was performed with a multiplex PCR assay on genomic DNA. The Illumina HiSeq System was used to sequence the amplified TCR beta libraries as 87-base-pair reads. Processing in the source paper ran as follows. In a later analysis, approximately 74 million unique TCR beta chains were counted across the 650 to 700 repertoires, and some 10 million of these chains were shared by at least two donors. A nearest-neighbor algorithm error-corrected the raw reads and collapsed the reads into unique sequences, merging closely related sequences to remove PCR and sequencing errors. CDR3 sequences were aligned to IMGT reference sequences to assign V, D and J gene segments. For a sequence to be retained, at least a six-nucleotide match to both a V gene segment and a J gene segment was required. Rearrangements were called productive when the CDR3 lacked stop codons and stayed in frame with V and J; all others were non-productive. CDR3 was defined by IMGT convention, running from the second conserved V-encoded cysteine to the conserved J-encoded phenylalanine. Sequences without an unambiguous match to a single V gene segment were excluded from the earlier analysis of a few hundred of the donors. In an earlier analysis of 450 to 700 of the donors, V segments were called functional above 56.7% productive rearrangements and were called segregating when the between-donor standard deviation exceeded 5%. A statistical classification framework was developed to diagnose cytomegalovirus status using the catalog of TCR beta chain sequences. V and J gene assignment, in a later analysis, came from comparing TCR nucleotide sequences with IMGT/GENE-DB human TR gene sequences. A later analysis assigned CDR3 sequences and most-parsimonious VDJ recombination scenarios with the TCRdist pipeline. In a later analysis, each TCR beta chain was defined by its CDR3 amino acid sequence together with its V-gene family, and reads without a unique V-gene family were excluded. To address suspected cross-contamination and a sequencing artifact, a later analysis removed several hundred highly shared, low-generation-probability nucleotide sequences. A later analysis calculated a clonal expansion index for each public chain from normalized within-repertoire ranks of inferred template counts. A later analysis computed generation probabilities with a VDJ recombination model fitted to out-of-frame rearrangements, and checked the results against IGoR. In a later analysis, TCR-TCR, TCR-HLA and TCR-CMV co-occurrence was scored with hypergeometric tests, and a repertoire-size bias correction was applied to TCR pairs. To estimate false discovery rates, a later analysis permuted the HLA or CMV assignments 20 times. In a later analysis, co-occurring TCRs were grouped using DBSCAN, with TCRdist sequence similarity added in when clustering inside HLA-allele-positive subsets. Repertoires with fewer than 30,000 or more than 120,000 public chains, plus five repertoires with anomalous nucleotide sharing, were excluded from co-occurrence clustering. TCRdb provides this immuneACCESS table in a form limited to in-frame rearrangements. Some clones are lacking; in checked studies, under half of them reflect an unresolved V gene, and why the rest are absent is not known. The D gene and trimming were derived from the DNA, and the V and J assignments and clone size from that table. This sample is represented by over 85,000 clones; 60% to 85% of them were singletons. Clones ranked in the top ten supply about 3.2% of the sample.

The receptor chain draws on TRBV7-2 and TRBJ2-7, with no confidently assigned D gene. Sequencing input: PBMCs. This sequence originates from a woman in her fifties or sixties in good health and CMV-seropositive. The nucleotide sequence reads TGTGCCAGCAGCTTAGAGGCGGAGAGCGAGCAGTACTTC. Translation gives CASSLEAESEQYF.